The 3 T cell receptor beta chains given below trace back to one sample, sequenced in a study of CD8 T cells in ankylosing spondylitis. TCRdb redid the calling of the 5' RACE reads with MiXCR, one entry per CDR3 protein. Of 250,000 to 400,000 distinct CDR3 sequences in the sample, roughly 10% were seen once. Material for sequencing was blood, either unsorted or a sorted T cell fraction (not recorded which). The receptors come from a female donor with ankylosing spondylitis or in good health (not recorded which).

The J gene is TRBJ2-2, the V gene TRBV12-3 or TRBV12-4, with D possibly TRBD2 on 6 matching bases. Between the trimmed V and J ends, which lost 0 bases and 4 bases, there was a span of 18 bases. CDR3 length equals 18 residues. The CDR3 DNA is TGTGCCAGCAGTTTAGCGGTTCTGGCTATGGGGGGCACCGGGGAGCTGTTTTTT. It yields the protein CASSLAVLAMGGTGELFF.

This clonotype was recorded a few times. V gene TRBV5-1 combines with J gene TRBJ1-6; TRBD1 might be the D (5 bases). V was clipped by 2 bases and J by 10 bases, with 10 bases between them. The CDR3 extends over 13 amino acids. Germline V lookup: CDR1 SGHRS, CDR2 YFSETQ. CDR3 in amino acids: CASSFGGGSPLHF. Written as DNA, the CDR3 is TGCGCCAGCAGCTTTGGGGGAGGGTCACCCCTCCACTTT.

This clonotype was detected ten times or more. J is TRBJ2-7 and V is TRBV20-1, with a weak D call TRBD1 (6 bases). CDR1 and CDR2 (germline): DFQATT, SNEGSKA (reference sequence). The CDR3 loop spans 14 amino acids. V dropped 6 bases and J dropped 7 bases, with 22 bases sitting between them. For the CDR3, the DNA is TGCAGTGCAACCCAGGACAGAGCTAGGTGGGAGCAGTACTTC. Translated: CSATQDRARWEQYF.